Listed here are 24 T cell receptor beta chains from one sample, sequenced in a study of T cell responses to AZD1222 COVID-19 vaccine. Repertoires were generated with immunoSEQ multiplex PCR, while TCRdb's copy carries only in-frame clones and drops some. The sample carries approximately 140,000 clones, around 93% recorded once. The material sequenced was peripheral blood, taken 28 days after the second AZD1222 dose. The origin of the receptors is an adult who received the AZD1222 COVID-19 vaccine.

Remarks on this clone: One end of the junction fails to match germline, which may point to a read error. V and J are TRBV29-1 and TRBJ1-2; a possible D gene is TRBD1 (5 bases). Germline-derived CDR1 and CDR2 are SQVTM and ANQGSEA. This CDR3 has 12 residues. The CDR3: CSAELGDSGYTF. The CDR3 nucleotides are TGCAGCGCTGAATTAGGGGATTCTGGCTACACCTTC. Full variable domain (rest looked up from reference TRBV29-1 and TRBJ1-2): SAVISQKPSRDICQRGTSLTIQCQVDSQVTMMFWYRQQPGQSLTLIATANQGSEATYESGFVIDKFPISRPNLTFSTLTVSNMSPEDSSIYLCSAELGDSGYTFGSGTRLTVV.

The chain couples TRBV4-2 to TRBJ2-2, with 10 bases matching TRBD2. The CDR3 length is 21 residues. Per germline, CDR1 LGHNA and CDR2 YNFKEQ. The ends lost 2 bases at V and 5 bases at J; junction bases unmatched: 20. This chain's CDR3 is CASSQWSGRLAGERWTGELFF. The CDR3, as DNA: TGTGCCAGCAGCCAATGGTCAGGACGGCTAGCGGGAGAGCGATGGACCGGGGAGCTGTTTTTT.

V usage is TRBV15 and J usage is TRBJ1-5; D unresolved. This CDR3 is built from 15 residues. The V gene's germline CDR1 is LNHNV and CDR2 YYDKDF (reference sequence). V lost 2 bases and J 0 bases, leaving 8 bases between the germline ends. The CDR3 DNA follows: TGTGCCACCAGCAGACAGACCTATAGCAATCAGCCCCAGCATTTT. This encodes CATSRQTYSNQPQHF. The entire variable domain, with the rest obtained from reference TRBV15 and TRBJ1-5, is as follows: DAMVIQNPRYQVTQFGKPVTLSCSQTLNHNVMYWYQQKSSQAPKLLFHYYDKDFNNEADTPDNFQSRRPNTSFCFLDIRSPGLGDTAMYLCATSRQTYSNQPQHFGDGTRLSIL.

The CDR3 spells CASSFNPGSGNTIYF. As DNA, the CDR3 is TGTGCCAGCAGTTTTAACCCGGGCTCTGGAAACACCATATATTTT. The genes are TRBV6-5 and TRBJ1-3; the D is unclear. V was pared by 4 bases and J by 0 bases, with 10 bases between. CDR1 MNHEY and CDR2 SVGAGI come from the germline V gene. The CDR3 has 15 residues.

The genes are TRBV5-4 and TRBJ1-2; D perhaps matches TRBD1 (5 bases). Per the germline V gene, CDR1 is SGHNT and CDR2 is YYREEE (reference sequence). Trimming left V 7 bases short and J 7 bases short, with 23 bases between. The CDR3 consists of 15 residues. Written as DNA, the CDR3 is TGTGCCAGCTCGACCCTCTCCGGGACCCTGGGTGGCTACACCTTC. Translating it yields CASSTLSGTLGGYTF.

The chain employs TRBV7-9 and TRBJ2-7; tentative D call: TRBD1 (5 bases). CDR1 and CDR2 from the germline V gene are SEHNR and FQNEAQ (reference sequence). Between the trimmed V and J ends, which lost 6 bases and 2 bases, there was a span of 14 bases. The CDR3 covers 14 residues. This CDR3 is CASRPGGAAYEQYF. CDR3 nucleotides: TGTGCCAGCAGACCCGGTGGGGCTGCCTACGAGCAGTACTTC.

The V and J genes are TRBV11-2 and TRBJ1-2; tentative D call: TRBD1 (5 bases). From germline, CDR1 is SGHAT and CDR2 FQNNGV. Between the trimmed V and J ends, which lost 1 base and 3 bases, there was a span of 9 bases. The CDR3 sequence is 14 residues long. The CDR3 nucleotides read TGTGCCAGCAGCTTAGCGGGGCGACACTATGGCTACACCTTC. It codes for CASSLAGRHYGYTF.

This chain connects TRBV18 to TRBJ1-5; TRBD1 is a possible D gene (6 bases). The germline gives CDR1 KGHSH, CDR2 LQKENI. V was pared by 4 bases and J by 1 base, with 20 bases between. The CDR3 extends over 18 amino acids. The CDR3 reads CASSLRLGGGSSNQPQHF. CDR3 sequence (DNA): TGTGCCAGCTCACTCCGTCTTGGAGGGGGGAGCAGCAATCAGCCCCAGCATTTT.

This chain connects TRBV29-1 to TRBJ2-6, with TRBD1 as a possible D gene (5 bases). The length of the CDR3 is 15 residues. V was cut by 4 bases and J by 0 bases, with 10 bases left in between. From germline, CDR1 is SQVTM and CDR2 ANQGSEA. The CDR3 sequence is CSVGQGHSGANVLTF. The CDR3 nucleotides are TGCAGCGTTGGCCAGGGCCACTCTGGGGCCAACGTCCTGACTTTC.

The rearrangement uses TRBV9 and TRBJ2-7; 10 nucleotides match TRBD2. The germline CDR1 and CDR2 sequences are SGDLS and YYNGEE. The CDR3 sequence is 15 residues long. V was clipped by 0 bases and J by 2 bases; unmatched bases: 2. The CDR3 nucleotides read TGTGCCAGCAGCGTAGGGACTAGCGGAGCCTACGAGCAGTACTTC. Amino acids: CASSVGTSGAYEQYF.

The chain carries TRBV28 and TRBJ1-6, with D unclear. Trimming stripped 5 bases from V and 7 bases from J, with 18 bases between. The length of the CDR3 is 16 residues. Germline loops: CDR1 MDHEN, CDR2 SYDVKM. CDR3 coding DNA: TGTGCCAGCAGTCCCCCTGGGCCAGGTTGGAATTCACCCCTCCACTTT. Translating gives CASSPPGPGWNSPLHF.

The rearrangement uses TRBV5-6 and TRBJ2-5; TRBD1 aligns across 9 bases. V dropped 2 bases and J dropped 5; count of bases not matched to a gene: 7. In germline, CDR1 is SGHDT, CDR2 YYEEEE. The CDR3 totals 15 residues. As DNA, the CDR3 is TGTGCCAGCAGCTTTTGGGACAGGGAAGAGGAGACCCAGTACTTC. As protein: CASSFWDREEETQYF.

This chain connects TRBV19 to TRBJ2-3; 15 bases are shared with TRBD2. The CDR3 has 16 residues. The ends lost 6 bases at V and 3 bases at J; junction bases unmatched: 4. CDR1 and CDR2 from the germline V gene are LNHDA and SQIVND (reference sequence). CDR3 nucleotides: TGTGCCAGTAGCTGGACTAGCGGGGGGGAAACAGATACGCAGTATTTT. This gives the protein CASSWTSGGETDTQYF. Together with reference TRBV19 and TRBJ2-3, the CDR3 gives the full variable domain: DGGITQSPKYLFRKEGQNVTLSCEQNLNHDAMYWYRQDPGQGLRLIYYSQIVNDFQKGDIAEGYSVSREKKESFPLTVTSAQKNPTAFYLCASSWTSGGETDTQYFGPGTRLTVL.

The chain uses TRBV5-5 and TRBJ1-1; D not certain. Germline loops: CDR1 SGHKS, CDR2 YYEKEE (reference sequence). The CDR3 runs 13 residues. Trimming took 0 bases from V and 12 from J, leaving 15 bases between them. CDR3 region: CASSLGWDMATFF. CDR3 DNA sequence: TGTGCCAGCAGCTTGGGTTGGGATATGGCGACTTTCTTT. Drawing the rest from reference TRBV5-5 and TRBJ1-1, the complete variable domain is DAGVTQSPTHLIKTRGQQVTLRCSPISGHKSVSWYQQVLGQGPQFIFQYYEKEERGRGNFPDRFSARQFPNYSSELNVNALLLGDSALYLCASSLGWDMATFFGQGTRLTVV.

This chain links TRBV6-1 with TRBJ2-7; 10 nucleotides agree with TRBD1. The V and J ends lost 2 bases and 4 bases, in that order; junction bases with no gene match: 8. This CDR3 spans 16 amino acids. Germline CDR1 MNHNS, CDR2 SASEGT. Here the CDR3 reads CASSEKGTGAPYEQYF. In DNA form, the CDR3 reads TGTGCCAGCAGTGAAAAGGGGACAGGGGCCCCATACGAGCAGTACTTC.

This clone has a single count. This chain links TRBV5-1 with TRBJ1-2, with 7 bases fitting TRBD1. Germline trimming cut 4 bases from V and 3 bases from J; bases unmatched to any gene: 9. This CDR3 spans 15 amino acids. CDR1 and CDR2 (germline): SGHRS, YFSETQ. CDR3 residues: CASSTETGNYYGYTF. CDR3 bases: TGCGCCAGCAGCACAGAGACAGGGAACTACTATGGCTACACCTTC. The variable domain in full, with the rest retrieved from reference TRBV5-1 and TRBJ1-2, is KAGVTQTPRYLIKTRGQQVTLSCSPISGHRSVSWYQQTPGQGLQFLFEYFSETQRNKGNFPGRFSGRQFSNSRSEMNVSTLELGDSALYLCASSTETGNYYGYTFGSGTRLTVV.

In DNA form, the CDR3 reads TGTGCCAGCGGACATACCGATAATTCACCCCTCCACTTT. Translating it yields CASGHTDNSPLHF. V gene TRBV6-6 combines with J gene TRBJ1-6, with D possibly matching TRBD1 (5 bases). V lost 8 bases, J lost 5 bases, and 10 bases lay in between. CDR3 length equals 13 residues. Germline V gene sequence: CDR1 MNHNY, CDR2 SVGAGI (reference sequence).

The chain recombines TRBV27 with TRBJ1-2; the D gene is possibly TRBD1 (6 bases). Deletions cut 6 bases from V and 5 bases from J, with 25 bases between. The germline V gene has CDR1 MNHEY and CDR2 SMNVEV (reference sequence). The length of the CDR3 is 17 residues. The CDR3 region is CASRHRASGTPTYGYTF. The DNA for the CDR3 is TGTGCCAGCAGACATAGGGCCTCCGGGACACCGACTTATGGCTACACCTTC.

The chain is built from TRBV29-1 and TRBJ1-5; D remains unclear. Trimming took off 0 bases at V and 13 bases at J, with 13 bases between the two ends. CDR1 is SQVTM and CDR2 is ANQGSEA in the germline V gene. This CDR3 spans 12 amino acids. The CDR3 protein is CSVEDGPQIQHF. DNA of the CDR3: TGCAGCGTTGAAGACGGGCCACAGATACAGCATTTT.

The rearrangement links TRBV29-1 to TRBJ2-6, with D possibly being TRBD1 (6 bases). Trimming removed 3 bases at V and 0 bases at J, with 12 bases between. The CDR3 is 16 residues long. Germline V gives CDR1 SQVTM, CDR2 ANQGSEA. Here the CDR3 reads CSVDGGSNSGANVLTF. CDR3 nucleotides: TGCAGCGTTGATGGGGGCAGTAACTCTGGGGCCAACGTCCTGACTTTC.

The V and J genes are TRBV5-1 and TRBJ1-4; a possible D gene is TRBD1 (5 bases). Germline lookup yields CDR1 SGHRS and CDR2 YFSETQ. CDR3 length equals 16 residues. Trimming shortened V by 0 bases and J by 4 bases, and 13 bases separated the two germline ends. In DNA form, the CDR3 reads TGCGCCAGCAGCTTGGGTCAGGGCAACATTAATGAAAAACTGTTTTTT. It specifies CASSLGQGNINEKLFF. Supplemented by reference TRBV5-1 and TRBJ1-4, the full variable domain reads KAGVTQTPRYLIKTRGQQVTLSCSPISGHRSVSWYQQTPGQGLQFLFEYFSETQRNKGNFPGRFSGRQFSNSRSEMNVSTLELGDSALYLCASSLGQGNINEKLFFGSGTQLSVL.

The rearrangement joins TRBV19 to TRBJ1-5; TRBD1 might be the D (5 bases). There are 13 residues in the CDR3. CDR1 and CDR2 from the germline V gene are LNHDA and SQIVND (reference sequence). With 6 bases removed from V and 2 bases from J, the gap between germline ends came to 8 bases. The CDR3 nucleotides are TGTGCCAGTAGAGGGGAAGGCAATCAGCCCCAGCATTTT. Amino acids: CASRGEGNQPQHF. The variable domain in full, completed from reference TRBV19 and TRBJ1-5, reads DGGITQSPKYLFRKEGQNVTLSCEQNLNHDAMYWYRQDPGQGLRLIYYSQIVNDFQKGDIAEGYSVSREKKESFPLTVTSAQKNPTAFYLCASRGEGNQPQHFGDGTRLSIL.

This chain joins TRBV7-8 and TRBJ2-7, with 10 positions matching TRBD2. CDR1 SGHVS and CDR2 FQNEAQ come from the germline V gene. Losses at the gene ends were 0 bases for V and 0 bases for J; bases not matched to a gene: 8. The CDR3 contains 18 residues. CDR3 sequence (DNA): TGTGCCAGCAGCTTAGCGCAGGCTAGCGGGAGTTTCTCCTACGAGCAGTACTTC. Translated, it gives CASSLAQASGSFSYEQYF. The full variable domain, with the rest looked up from reference TRBV7-8 and TRBJ2-7, is GAGVSQSPRYKVAKRGQDVALRCDPISGHVSLFWYQQALGQGPEFLTYFQNEAQLDKSGLPSDRFFAERPEGSVSTLKIQRTQQEDSAVYLCASSLAQASGSFSYEQYFGPGTRLTVT.

J is TRBJ2-7 and V is TRBV7-2; TRBD1 agrees at 7 bases. Germline V gives CDR1 SGHTA, CDR2 FQGNSA. The CDR3 has 16 residues. Unmatched junction bases numbered 15, after V lost 5 bases and J lost 5 bases. CDR3 region: CASSHRQGVGQNEQYF. DNA for the CDR3: TGTGCCAGCAGCCATCGCCAGGGGGTCGGTCAGAACGAGCAGTACTTC. Full variable domain (remainder filled in from reference TRBV7-2 and TRBJ2-7): GAGVSQSPSNKVTEKGKDVELRCDPISGHTALYWYRQSLGQGLEFLIYFQGNSAPDKSGLPSDRFSAERTGGSVSTLTIQRTQQEDSAVYLCASSHRQGVGQNEQYFGPGTRLTVT.